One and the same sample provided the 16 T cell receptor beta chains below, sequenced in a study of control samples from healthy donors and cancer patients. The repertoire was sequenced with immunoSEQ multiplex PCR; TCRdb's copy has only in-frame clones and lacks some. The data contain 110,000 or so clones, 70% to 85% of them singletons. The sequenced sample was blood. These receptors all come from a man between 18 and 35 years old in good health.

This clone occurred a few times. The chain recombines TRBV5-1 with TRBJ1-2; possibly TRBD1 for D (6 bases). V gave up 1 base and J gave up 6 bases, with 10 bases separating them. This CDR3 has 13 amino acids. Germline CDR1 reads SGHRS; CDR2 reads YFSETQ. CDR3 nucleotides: TGCGCCAGCAGCTTGACAGGGACGGATGGCTACACCTTC. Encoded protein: CASSLTGTDGYTF.

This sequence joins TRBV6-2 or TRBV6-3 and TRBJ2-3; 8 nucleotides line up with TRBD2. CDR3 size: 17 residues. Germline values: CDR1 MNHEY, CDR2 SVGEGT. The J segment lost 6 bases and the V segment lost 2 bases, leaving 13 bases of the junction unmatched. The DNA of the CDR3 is TGTGCCAGCAGTTACCTCGGGGGGGCTTTTCAACGTGATACGCAGTATTTT. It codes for CASSYLGGAFQRDTQYF.

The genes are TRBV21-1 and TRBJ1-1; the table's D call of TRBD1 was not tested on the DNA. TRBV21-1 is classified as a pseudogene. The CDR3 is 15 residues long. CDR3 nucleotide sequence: TGTGCCAGCAGCAAAGTCTGGCAGGGTTGCACTGAAGCTTTCTTT. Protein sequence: CASSKVWQGCTEAFF.

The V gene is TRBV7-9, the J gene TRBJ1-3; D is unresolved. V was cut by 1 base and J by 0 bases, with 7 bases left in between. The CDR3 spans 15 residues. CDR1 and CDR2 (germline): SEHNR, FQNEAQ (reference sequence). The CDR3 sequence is CASSLGTNSGNTIYF. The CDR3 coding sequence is TGTGCCAGCAGCTTAGGAACCAACTCTGGAAACACCATATATTTT. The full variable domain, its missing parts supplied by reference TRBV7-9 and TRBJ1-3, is DTGVSQNPRHKITKRGQNVTFRCDPISEHNRLYWYRQTLGQGPEFLTYFQNEAQLEKSRLLSDRFSAERPKGSFSTLEIQRTEQGDSAMYLCASSLGTNSGNTIYFGEGSWLTVV.

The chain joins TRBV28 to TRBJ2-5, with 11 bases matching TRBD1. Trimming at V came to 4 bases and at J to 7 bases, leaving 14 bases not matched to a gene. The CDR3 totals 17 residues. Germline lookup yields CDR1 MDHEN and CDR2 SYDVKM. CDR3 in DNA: TGTGCCAGCAGTTCCCCACCCGGGACAGGGGGGCGTTTGACCCAGTACTTC. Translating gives CASSSPPGTGGRLTQYF.

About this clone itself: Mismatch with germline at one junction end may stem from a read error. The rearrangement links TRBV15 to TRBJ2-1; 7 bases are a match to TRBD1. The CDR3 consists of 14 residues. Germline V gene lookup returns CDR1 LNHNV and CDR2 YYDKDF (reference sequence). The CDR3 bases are TGTGCCACCAGGAGAGGGGGCCGGGACAATGAGCAGTTCTTC. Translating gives CATRRGGRDNEQFF.

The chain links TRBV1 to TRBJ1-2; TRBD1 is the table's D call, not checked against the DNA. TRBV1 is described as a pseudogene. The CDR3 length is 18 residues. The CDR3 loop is CTSSQDRNPPTGADGYTF. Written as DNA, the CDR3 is TGCACCAGCAGCCAAGACAGGAACCCTCCGACAGGGGCGGATGGCTACACCTTC.

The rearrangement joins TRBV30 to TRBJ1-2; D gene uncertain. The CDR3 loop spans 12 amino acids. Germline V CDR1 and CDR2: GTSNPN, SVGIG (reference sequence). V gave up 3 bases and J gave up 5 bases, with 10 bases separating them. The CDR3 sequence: CAWSPKFYGYTF. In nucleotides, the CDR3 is TGTGCCTGGAGCCCGAAGTTTTATGGCTACACCTTC.

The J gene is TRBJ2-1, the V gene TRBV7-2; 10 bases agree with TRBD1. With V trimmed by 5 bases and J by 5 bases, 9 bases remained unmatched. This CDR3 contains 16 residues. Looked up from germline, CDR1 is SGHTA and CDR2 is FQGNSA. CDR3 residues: CASSLVGTGVDNEQFF. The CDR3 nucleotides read TGTGCCAGCAGCCTCGTCGGGACAGGGGTGGACAATGAGCAGTTCTTC.

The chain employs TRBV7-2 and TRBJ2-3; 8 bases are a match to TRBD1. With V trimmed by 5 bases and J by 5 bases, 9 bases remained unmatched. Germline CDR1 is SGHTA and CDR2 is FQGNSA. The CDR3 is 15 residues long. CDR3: CASSLGQGRIDTQYF. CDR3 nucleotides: TGTGCCAGCAGCCTTGGACAGGGTCGCATAGATACGCAGTATTTT.

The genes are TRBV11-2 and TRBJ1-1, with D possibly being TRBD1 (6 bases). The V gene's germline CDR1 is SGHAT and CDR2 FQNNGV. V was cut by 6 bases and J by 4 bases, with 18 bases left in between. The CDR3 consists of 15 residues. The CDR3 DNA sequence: TGTGCCAGCAGTTCCAACCCCAGGGGCCGCACTGAAGCTTTCTTT. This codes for CASSSNPRGRTEAFF.

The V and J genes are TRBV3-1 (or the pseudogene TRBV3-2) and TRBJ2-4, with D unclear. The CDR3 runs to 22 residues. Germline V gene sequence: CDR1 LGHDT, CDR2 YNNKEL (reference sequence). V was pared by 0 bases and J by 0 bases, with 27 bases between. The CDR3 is CASSQEVPRPRTGLIAKNIQYF. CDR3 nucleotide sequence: TGTGCCAGCAGCCAAGAGGTCCCAAGGCCTAGGACCGGGCTGATAGCCAAAAACATTCAGTACTTC.

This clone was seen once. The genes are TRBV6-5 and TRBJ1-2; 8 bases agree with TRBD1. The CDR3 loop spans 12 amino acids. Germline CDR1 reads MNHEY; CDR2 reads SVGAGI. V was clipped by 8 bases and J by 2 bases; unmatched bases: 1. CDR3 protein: CASWTGNYGYTF. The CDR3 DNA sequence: TGTGCCAGCTGGACAGGGAACTATGGCTACACCTTC.

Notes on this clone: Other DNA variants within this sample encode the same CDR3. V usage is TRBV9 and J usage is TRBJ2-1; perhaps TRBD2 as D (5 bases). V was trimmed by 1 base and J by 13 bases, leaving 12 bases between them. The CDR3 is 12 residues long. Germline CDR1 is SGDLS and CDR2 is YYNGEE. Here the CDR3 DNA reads TGTGCCAGCAGCGTAATCCTCGGGGAACAGTTCTTC. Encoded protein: CASSVILGEQFF.

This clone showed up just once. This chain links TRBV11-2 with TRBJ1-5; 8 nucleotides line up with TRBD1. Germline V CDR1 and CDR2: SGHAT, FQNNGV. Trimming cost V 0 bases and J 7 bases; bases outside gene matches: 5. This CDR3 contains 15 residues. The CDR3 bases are TGTGCCAGCAGCTTAGAGGCAGGGGGCAGCCAGCCCCAGCATTTT. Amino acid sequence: CASSLEAGGSQPQHF.

CDR3 nucleotide sequence: TGTGCCAGCAGCTTAGAGTTGATAGGGAAAGGGAAGTGGGGCTACACCTTC. Amino acid sequence: CASSLELIGKGKWGYTF. The rearrangement uses TRBV7-8 and TRBJ1-2; D not resolved. V lost 1 base, J lost 8 bases, and 23 bases lay in between. The CDR3 extends over 17 amino acids. CDR1 and CDR2 (germline): SGHVS, FQNEAQ.